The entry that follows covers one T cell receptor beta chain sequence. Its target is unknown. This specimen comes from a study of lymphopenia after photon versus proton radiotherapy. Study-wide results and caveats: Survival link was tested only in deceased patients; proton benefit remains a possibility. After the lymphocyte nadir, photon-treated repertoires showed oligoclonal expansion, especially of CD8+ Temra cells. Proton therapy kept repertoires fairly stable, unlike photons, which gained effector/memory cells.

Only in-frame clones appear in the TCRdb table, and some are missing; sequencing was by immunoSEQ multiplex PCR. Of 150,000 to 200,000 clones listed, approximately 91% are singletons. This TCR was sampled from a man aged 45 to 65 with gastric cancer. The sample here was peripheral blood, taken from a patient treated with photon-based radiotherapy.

The CDR3 loop is CASSPRASGRDPSYEQYF. CDR3 sequence (DNA): TGTGCCAGCTCACCACGGGCTAGCGGGAGGGATCCATCCTACGAGCAGTACTTC. V usage is TRBV18 and J usage is TRBJ2-7; TRBD2 aligns across 12 bases. The CDR3 has 18 amino acids. Germline V CDR1 and CDR2: KGHSH, LQKENI. Germline trimming cut 1 base from V and 1 base from J; bases unmatched to any gene: 8.